Reported below is one T cell receptor beta chain. No antigen is known for it. The entry originates in a study of T cells expressing NK-cell markers (dated by TCRdb to about 2020). Regarding the research as a whole: In sorted CD3+CD56+NKG2C+, CD3+CD56+NKG2C- and CD3+CD56-NKG2C+ T-cell subsets from several donors, TCR beta-chain repertoires were profiled. Among the eight sequenced donors, seven were HCMV-seropositive and one was HCMV-seronegative. All eight donors whose samples were sequenced were randomly selected healthy volunteers, three of them men and five women. Libraries were sequenced as 2 x 150 bp reads on Illumina HiSeq 2000/2500, MiSeq or NextSeq. Paper-wide results and their limitations: Whether the expanded NKG2C-expressing T cell clones were specific for HCMV antigens remained unclear. Those dominant clonotypes were again the most abundant among CD3+CD56-NKG2C+ cells in several donors, at about 28.3-60.1%. For about 6 donors, the dominant CD3+CD56+NKG2C+ clonotypes were among the top 10 CD8+ clonotypes and accounted for roughly 1.0-7.5% of CD8+ T cells.

A commercial ELISA kit detecting HCMV-specific IgG in serum was used to determine HCMV serostatus. Peripheral blood mononuclear cells were isolated from blood by Ficoll density gradient centrifugation. The germline V gene supplies CDR1 LGHNA and CDR2 YSLEER. The CDR3 has 14 amino acids, counting the end cysteine and phenylalanine. DNA is not on record. The instrument given in TCRdb is Illumina HiSeq 2000. TCR beta cDNA libraries were prepared using 5'RACE template switching, which introduced a universal primer site and unique molecular identifiers. Synthesis of cDNA was primed from the TCR beta constant segment and was followed by two consecutive PCR amplification steps. In the paper's pipeline: MIGEC was used to demultiplex reads and group reads by UMI, and MiTCR was used to assemble and quantify clonotypes. To exclude erroneous sequences, any TCR cDNA sequence not supported by at least two reads was discarded. Downstream repertoire analysis used the tcR package, and clonotypes were matched across fractions by CDR3 nucleotide sequence plus V segment. VDJmatch was used to annotate antigen specificity against VDJdb, with one amino acid substitution in CDR3 allowed. One entry per CDR3 protein sequence results from the TCRdb reprocessing of the reads, with DNA left out. These V and J calls are TCRdb output, not the study's own analysis. The sample table includes around 260,000 distinct CDR3 sequences. In total, the top ten clones hold 4% to 5% of the sample.

Input material: blood T cells: a sorted CD56 or NKG2C T cell subset, CD4+ or CD8+ T cells, or bulk PBMC T cells (not recorded which). Recombination joined TRBV4-3 with TRBJ2-1; the D call of TRBD2 rests on TCRdb alone, since no DNA is present to check it. The receptor comes from a woman between 18 and 70 years old in good health. The CDR3 protein: CASSQVASHNEQFF.